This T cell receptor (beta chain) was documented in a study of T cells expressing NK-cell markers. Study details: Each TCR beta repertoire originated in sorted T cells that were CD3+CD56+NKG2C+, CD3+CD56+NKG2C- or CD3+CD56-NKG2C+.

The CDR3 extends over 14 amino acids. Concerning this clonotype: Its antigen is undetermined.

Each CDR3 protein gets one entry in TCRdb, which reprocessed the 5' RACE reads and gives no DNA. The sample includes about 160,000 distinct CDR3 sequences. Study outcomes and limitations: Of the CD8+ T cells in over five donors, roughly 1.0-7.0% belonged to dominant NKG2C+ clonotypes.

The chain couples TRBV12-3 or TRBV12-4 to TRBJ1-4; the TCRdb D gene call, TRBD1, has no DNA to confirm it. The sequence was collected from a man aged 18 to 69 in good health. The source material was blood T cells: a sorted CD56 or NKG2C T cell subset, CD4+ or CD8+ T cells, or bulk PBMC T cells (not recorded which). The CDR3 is CASSPQPLFEKLFF.